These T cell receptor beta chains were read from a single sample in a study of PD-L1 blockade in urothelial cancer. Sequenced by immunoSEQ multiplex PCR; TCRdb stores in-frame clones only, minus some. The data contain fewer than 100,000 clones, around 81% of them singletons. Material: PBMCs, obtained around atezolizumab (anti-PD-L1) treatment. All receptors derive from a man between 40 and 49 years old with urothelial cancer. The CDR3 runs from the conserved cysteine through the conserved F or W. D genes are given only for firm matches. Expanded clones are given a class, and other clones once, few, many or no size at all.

CDR3 protein: CASSLQGLAGSEQFF
CDR3 DNA: TGTGCCAGCAGCCTCCAGGGACTAGCGGGAAGTGAGCAGTTCTTC
clone size: NA
V gene: TRBV7-6
J gene: TRBJ2-1
D gene: TRBD2

CDR3 protein: CASSVEQGPGQPQHF
CDR3 DNA: TGTGCCAGCAGCGTAGAGCAGGGGCCAGGTCAGCCCCAGCATTTT
clone size: once
V gene: TRBV9
J gene: TRBJ1-5
D gene: NA

CDR3 protein: CASSLAGGQNEQFF
CDR3 DNA: TGTGCCAGCAGCTTAGCGGGAGGGCAGAATGAGCAGTTCTTC
clone size: NA
V gene: TRBV7-2
J gene: TRBJ2-1
D gene: TRBD2

CDR3 protein: CATYLGRAGGYTF
CDR3 DNA: TGTGCCACCTACCTGGGGAGGGCAGGCGGCTACACCTTC
clone size: NA
V gene: TRBV28
J gene: TRBJ1-2
D gene: NA

CDR3 protein: CASRRLTGSTYEQYF
CDR3 DNA: TGTGCCAGCAGACGTCTGACAGGTTCTACCTACGAGCAGTACTTC
clone size: NA
V gene: TRBV27
J gene: TRBJ2-7
D gene: NA

CDR3 protein: CASSGRSGASSYNEQFF
CDR3 DNA: TGCGCCAGCAGCGGAAGGAGCGGTGCGAGCTCCTACAATGAGCAGTTCTTC
clone size: NA
V gene: TRBV4-1
J gene: TRBJ2-1
D gene: NA

CDR3 protein: CASGQVLNQPQHF
CDR3 DNA: TGTGCCAGCGGACAGGTCTTAAATCAGCCCCAGCATTTT
clone size: NA
V gene: TRBV28
J gene: TRBJ1-5
D gene: TRBD1

CDR3 protein: CASSSPGVSNTGELFF
CDR3 DNA: TGTGCCAGTAGCTCCCCCGGGGTTTCGAACACCGGGGAGCTGTTTTTT
clone size: NA
V gene: TRBV19
J gene: TRBJ2-2
D gene: NA

CDR3 protein: CATSLLDRRYTF
CDR3 DNA: TGTGCCACCAGCCTTCTTGACAGACGCTACACCTTC
clone size: NA
V gene: TRBV15
J gene: TRBJ1-2
D gene: NA

CDR3 protein: CASSPTGTVSDEQYF
CDR3 DNA: TGTGCCAGCAGCCCTACGGGGACAGTCTCCGACGAGCAGTACTTC
clone size: NA
V gene: TRBV11-2
J gene: TRBJ2-7
D gene: TRBD1

CDR3 protein: CASSQDPPTSGRNEQFF
CDR3 DNA: TGCGCCAGCAGCCAAGATCCTCCGACTAGCGGGAGAAATGAGCAGTTCTTC
clone size: NA
V gene: TRBV4-3
J gene: TRBJ2-1
D gene: TRBD2

CDR3 protein: CASKGPEGLTDTQYF
CDR3 DNA: TGTGCCAGCAAGGGCCCGGAGGGCCTCACAGATACGCAGTATTTT
clone size: NA
V gene: TRBV6-1
J gene: TRBJ2-3
D gene: NA

CDR3 protein: CAISESTGKYF
CDR3 DNA: TGTGCCATCAGTGAGTCGACCGGGAAGTATTTT
clone size: once
V gene: TRBV10-3
J gene: TRBJ2-3
D gene: NA

CDR3 protein: CAPPGAVETQYF
CDR3 DNA: TGTGCCCCTCCCGGTGCGGTGGAGACCCAGTACTTC
clone size: NA
V gene: TRBV9
J gene: TRBJ2-5
D gene: NA

CDR3 protein: CASSQREESGYTF
CDR3 DNA: TGTGCCAGCAGCCAAAGAGAGGAAAGCGGCTACACCTTC
clone size: NA
V gene: TRBV16
J gene: TRBJ1-2
D gene: NA

CDR3 protein: CASTMLRASGTNTQYF
CDR3 DNA: TGTGCCAGCACTATGCTCCGGGCTAGCGGGACAAATACGCAGTATTTT
clone size: NA
V gene: TRBV2
J gene: TRBJ2-3
D gene: TRBD2

CDR3 protein: CASSRLAGGGEQFF
CDR3 DNA: TGTGCCAGCAGCCGACTAGCGGGAGGGGGTGAGCAGTTCTTC
clone size: NA
V gene: TRBV5-6
J gene: TRBJ2-1
D gene: TRBD2

CDR3 protein: CAAGQGSVETQYF
CDR3 DNA: TGTGCCGCAGGACAGGGGAGCGTGGAGACCCAGTACTTC
clone size: NA
V gene: TRBV15
J gene: TRBJ2-5
D gene: TRBD1

CDR3 protein: CASSFSGGGEQYF
CDR3 DNA: TGCGCCAGCAGCTTTTCAGGGGGAGGCGAGCAGTACTTC
clone size: NA
V gene: TRBV5-1
J gene: TRBJ2-7
D gene: NA

CDR3 protein: CASNHQRDSYEQYF
CDR3 DNA: TGTGCCAGCAACCATCAGCGGGACTCCTACGAGCAGTACTTC
clone size: NA
V gene: TRBV28
J gene: TRBJ2-7
D gene: TRBD2

CDR3 protein: CASSHLQEAYGYTF
CDR3 DNA: TGCGCCAGCAGCCACCTACAGGAAGCGTATGGCTACACCTTC
clone size: few
V gene: TRBV4-1
J gene: TRBJ1-2
D gene: NA

CDR3 protein: CASRTTSPRSSYNEQFF
CDR3 DNA: TGTGCCAGCAGGACGACTAGCCCCAGGAGCTCCTACAATGAGCAGTTCTTC
clone size: NA
V gene: TRBV28
J gene: TRBJ2-1
D gene: TRBD2

CDR3 protein: CASSPQGINTEAFF
CDR3 DNA: TGTGCCAGCAGTCCACAGGGTATCAACACTGAAGCTTTCTTT
clone size: NA
V gene: TRBV28
J gene: TRBJ1-1
D gene: NA

CDR3 protein: CASSVERANYGYTF
CDR3 DNA: TGTGCCAGCAGCGTGGAAAGAGCTAACTATGGCTACACCTTC
clone size: NA
V gene: TRBV5-4
J gene: TRBJ1-2
D gene: NA

CDR3 protein: CASSLGGGGNEQFF
CDR3 DNA: TGTGCCAGCAGTTTAGGTGGGGGGGGCAATGAGCAGTTCTTC
clone size: NA
V gene: TRBV28
J gene: TRBJ2-1
D gene: TRBD2

CDR3 protein: CASSDGQLAYNEQFF
CDR3 DNA: TGCGCCAGCAGTGACGGGCAACTAGCCTACAATGAGCAGTTCTTC
clone size: NA
V gene: TRBV10-1
J gene: TRBJ2-1
D gene: NA

CDR3 protein: CASSLEGTYEQYF
CDR3 DNA: TGTGCCAGCAGTTTGGAGGGGACCTACGAGCAGTACTTC
clone size: NA
V gene: TRBV28
J gene: TRBJ2-7
D gene: NA

CDR3 protein: CASSLNSNQPQHF
CDR3 DNA: TGTGCCAGCAGTCTTAATAGCAATCAGCCCCAGCATTTT
clone size: NA
V gene: TRBV7-6
J gene: TRBJ1-5
D gene: NA

CDR3 protein: CASSYQGQNTEAFF
CDR3 DNA: TGTGCCAGCAGTTACCAGGGACAGAACACTGAAGCTTTCTTT
clone size: NA
V gene: TRBV6-6
J gene: TRBJ1-1
D gene: NA

CDR3 protein: CASSPQGQDEQFF
CDR3 DNA: TGTGCCAGCAGCCCCCAGGGACAGGATGAGCAGTTCTTC
clone size: NA
V gene: TRBV5-4
J gene: TRBJ2-1
D gene: TRBD1

CDR3 protein: CASSRGLAAGELFF
CDR3 DNA: TGTGCCAGCAGCCGGGGACTAGCCGCCGGGGAGCTGTTTTTT
clone size: NA
V gene: TRBV14
J gene: TRBJ2-2
D gene: TRBD2

CDR3 protein: CASATGQGRGTEAFF
CDR3 DNA: TGTGCCAGCGCTACCGGACAGGGTCGCGGAACTGAAGCTTTCTTT
clone size: NA
V gene: TRBV6-5
J gene: TRBJ1-1
D gene: TRBD1

CDR3 protein: CASSMVSGLSSYEQYF
CDR3 DNA: TGTGCCAGTAGTATGGTTTCAGGGTTAAGCTCCTACGAGCAGTACTTC
clone size: few
V gene: TRBV19
J gene: TRBJ2-7
D gene: NA

CDR3 protein: CASSPRTGKITEAFF
CDR3 DNA: TGTGCCAGCAGTCCCCGGACAGGGAAGATTACTGAAGCTTTCTTT
clone size: once
V gene: TRBV28
J gene: TRBJ1-1
D gene: TRBD1

CDR3 protein: CASSHRAGGRGNEQFF
CDR3 DNA: TGTGCCAGCAGTCATCGCGCCGGGGGGAGGGGCAATGAGCAGTTCTTC
clone size: NA
V gene: TRBV28
J gene: TRBJ2-1
D gene: TRBD2

CDR3 protein: CASSLGAGFTDTQYF
CDR3 DNA: TGTGCCAGCAGCTTGGGGGCAGGGTTTACAGATACGCAGTATTTT
clone size: few
V gene: TRBV5-4
J gene: TRBJ2-3
D gene: NA

CDR3 protein: CASSARTSNSYEQYF
CDR3 DNA: TGTGCCAGCAGCGCCCGGACTTCTAACTCCTACGAGCAGTACTTC
clone size: NA
V gene: TRBV7-8
J gene: TRBJ2-7
D gene: NA

CDR3 protein: CASSSYYEQYF
CDR3 DNA: TGTGCCAGCAGCTCTTACTACGAGCAGTACTTC
clone size: NA
V gene: TRBV11-2
J gene: TRBJ2-7
D gene: NA

CDR3 protein: CASSPQDSVYTEAFF
CDR3 DNA: TGTGCCAGCTCACCGCAGGACAGCGTTTACACTGAAGCTTTCTTT
clone size: few
V gene: TRBV18
J gene: TRBJ1-1
D gene: NA

CDR3 protein: CASSFGLSRREEYSNQPQHF
CDR3 DNA: TGTGCCAGCAGTTTCGGGCTCTCGAGACGGGAGGAGTATAGCAATCAGCCCCAGCATTTT
clone size: NA
V gene: TRBV27
J gene: TRBJ1-5
D gene: NA

CDR3 protein: CASSLASGSYNEQFF
CDR3 DNA: TGTGCCAGCAGCTTAGCATCAGGGTCTTACAATGAGCAGTTCTTC
clone size: NA
V gene: TRBV11-3
J gene: TRBJ2-1
D gene: NA

CDR3 protein: CASSLERGRGDEQFF
CDR3 DNA: TGCGCCAGCAGCTTGGAGCGCGGGCGAGGCGATGAGCAGTTCTTC
clone size: NA
V gene: TRBV5-1
J gene: TRBJ2-1
D gene: NA

CDR3 protein: CASSPTRYETQYF
CDR3 DNA: TGTGCCAGCAGCCCGACTAGATATGAGACCCAGTACTTC
clone size: NA
V gene: TRBV11-2
J gene: TRBJ2-5
D gene: NA

CDR3 protein: CASSENARDRNTEAFF
CDR3 DNA: TGCGCCAGCAGCGAAAACGCCCGAGACAGGAACACTGAAGCTTTCTTT
clone size: NA
V gene: TRBV5-1
J gene: TRBJ1-1
D gene: NA

CDR3 protein: CASSAYYPDTQYF
CDR3 DNA: TGTGCCAGCAGCGCATACTACCCAGATACGCAGTATTTT
clone size: NA
V gene: TRBV7-9
J gene: TRBJ2-3
D gene: NA

CDR3 protein: CASSLEAFSGSKETQYF
CDR3 DNA: TGTGCCAGCAGCCTTGAGGCTTTTAGCGGGAGTAAGGAGACCCAGTACTTC
clone size: NA
V gene: TRBV5-6
J gene: TRBJ2-5
D gene: TRBD2

CDR3 protein: CASRAQYSSYEQYF
CDR3 DNA: TGTGCCAGCAGGGCCCAGTACAGTTCCTACGAGCAGTACTTC
clone size: NA
V gene: TRBV6-6
J gene: TRBJ2-7
D gene: NA

CDR3 protein: CASSQEVSTDTQYF
CDR3 DNA: TGTGCTAGCTCTCAGGAAGTTTCCACAGATACGCAGTATTTT
clone size: NA
V gene: TRBV12-5
J gene: TRBJ2-3
D gene: NA

CDR3 protein: CASSYSTGGGGRDQYF
CDR3 DNA: TGTGCCAGCAGTTACTCGACTGGAGGCGGGGGCAGGGACCAGTACTTC
clone size: NA
V gene: TRBV6-5
J gene: TRBJ2-7
D gene: NA

CDR3 protein: CAWSLSSNTEAFF
CDR3 DNA: TGTGCCTGGAGTTTGTCCTCGAACACTGAAGCTTTCTTT
clone size: NA
V gene: TRBV30
J gene: TRBJ1-1
D gene: NA

CDR3 protein: CASRSAVRETQYF
CDR3 DNA: TGTGCCAGCAGGTCGGCGGTCCGTGAGACCCAGTACTTC
clone size: once
V gene: TRBV6-5
J gene: TRBJ2-5
D gene: NA

CDR3 protein: CASRSDRGLYGYTF
CDR3 DNA: TGTGCCAGCAGAAGTGACAGGGGCCTCTATGGCTACACCTTC
clone size: NA
V gene: TRBV9
J gene: TRBJ1-2
D gene: TRBD1

CDR3 protein: CASSQGTGFYTGELFF
CDR3 DNA: TGTGCCAGCAGCCAAGGGACAGGGTTCTACACCGGGGAGCTGTTTTTT
clone size: few
V gene: TRBV7-9
J gene: TRBJ2-2
D gene: TRBD1